A single sample gave rise to the 15 T cell receptor beta chains below, sequenced in a study of cytomegalovirus exposure and HLA in healthy donors. Measured with immunoSEQ multiplex PCR; TCRdb has only the in-frame clones, and not every one. The sample lists hundreds of thousands of clones, roughly 85% occurring once. Sample: PBMCs. The receptors shown here come from a woman between 18 and 30 years old in good health and CMV-seronegative.

This chain connects TRBV5-1 to TRBJ2-5, with D maybe TRBD1 (6 bases). The CDR3 contains 14 residues. The germline V and J ends were trimmed by 2 bases and 1 base, with 9 bases remaining between them. Germline CDR1 reads SGHRS; CDR2 reads YFSETQ. DNA for the CDR3: TGCGCCAGCAGCTTCCAGGGGATCCAAGAGACCCAGTACTTC. Amino acid sequence: CASSFQGIQETQYF.

The CDR3 loop is CASSFPDRDEQYF. For the CDR3, the DNA is TGTGCCAGCAGTTTCCCTGACAGGGACGAGCAGTACTTC. The chain uses TRBV27 and TRBJ2-7; 7 bases fit TRBD1. In germline, CDR1 is MNHEY, CDR2 SMNVEV (reference sequence). Trimming cost V 3 bases and J 5 bases; bases outside gene matches: 4. This CDR3 has 13 residues.

This CDR3 reads CASSVFAGGLSTGELFF. The CDR3 DNA reads TGTGCCAGCAGCGTATTTGCGGGGGGGCTTAGCACCGGGGAGCTGTTTTTT. The chain uses TRBV9 and TRBJ2-2; 9 bases are a match to TRBD2. The CDR3 has 17 residues. Germline V gives CDR1 SGDLS, CDR2 YYNGEE. Losses at the gene ends were 1 base for V and 4 bases for J; bases not matched to a gene: 8.

The chain is built from TRBV21-1 and TRBJ1-2; the table's D call TRBD1 went unverified against the DNA. TRBV21-1 is a listed pseudogene. There are 17 residues in the CDR3. The CDR3 is CASSKGRVRRGHYGYTF. In DNA form, the CDR3 reads TGTGCCAGCAGCAAAGGACGGGTAAGGAGGGGGCACTATGGCTACACCTTC.

V and J are TRBV6-5 and TRBJ2-2, with TRBD2 matching 7 bases. Trimming took 7 bases from V and 8 from J; bases not matched to a gene: 4. Germline values: CDR1 MNHEY, CDR2 SVGAGI. The CDR3 has 12 amino acids. This CDR3 is CASTTGGGELFF. DNA of the CDR3: TGTGCCAGCACCACGGGGGGAGGGGAGCTGTTTTTT.

This chain links TRBV14 with TRBJ2-7; maybe TRBD1 (5 bases). The V end was cut by 1 base, the J end by 5 bases, with 12 bases between. The CDR3 is 14 residues long. CDR1 is SGHDN, CDR2 FVKESK, per germline. The CDR3 sequence: CASSQAAGWDEQYF. The CDR3 bases are TGTGCCAGCAGCCAAGCGGCAGGGTGGGACGAGCAGTACTTC. The complete variable domain, with remaining parts taken from reference TRBV14 and TRBJ2-7, reads EAGVTQFPSHSVIEKGQTVTLRCDPISGHDNLYWYRRVMGKEIKFLLHFVKESKQDESGMPNNRFLAERTGGTYSTLKVQPAELEDSGVYFCASSQAAGWDEQYFGPGTRLTVT.

The chain is built from TRBV6-6 and TRBJ2-7, with 10 nucleotides matching TRBD2. Germline trimming cut 4 bases from V and 3 bases from J; bases unmatched to any gene: 9. The CDR3 is 16 residues long. Germline V gives CDR1 MNHNY, CDR2 SVGAGI (reference sequence). The CDR3 DNA is TGTGCCAGCAGTTTACCAGCAGCGGGGGGGTTCTACGAGCAGTACTTC. It translates to CASSLPAAGGFYEQYF.

The chain uses TRBV10-3 and TRBJ1-5; D not certain. The CDR3 spans 14 residues. The ends were cut back, 3 bases at V and 3 bases at J, with 9 bases in the middle. Germline CDR1 ENHRY, CDR2 SYGVKD. The CDR3 nucleotides are TGTGCCATCAGTGAATCGGGTGCCAATCAGCCCCAGCATTTT. It yields the protein CAISESGANQPQHF.

The V and J genes are TRBV9 and TRBJ2-7; 15 nucleotides agree with TRBD2. Trimming cost V 4 bases and J 12 bases; bases outside gene matches: 8. CDR1 is SGDLS and CDR2 is YYNGEE in the germline V gene. CDR3 length: 14 amino acids. CDR3 sequence reads: CASSTGTSGRTVYF. The CDR3 DNA follows: TGTGCCAGCAGCACCGGGACTAGCGGGAGGACGGTGTACTTC.

This clone has a single count. The chain combines TRBV28 with TRBJ2-1, with 10 bases fitting TRBD1. The germline gives CDR1 MDHEN, CDR2 SYDVKM. CDR3 length: 16 residues. V dropped 6 bases and J dropped 7; count of bases not matched to a gene: 12. CDR3 amino acids: CASSTVWGQGWNEQFF. CDR3 sequence (DNA): TGTGCCAGCAGCACTGTTTGGGGACAGGGGTGGAATGAGCAGTTCTTC.

The CDR3: CASSLYPNTEAFF. Here the CDR3 DNA reads TGCGCCAGCAGCTTATATCCGAACACTGAAGCTTTCTTT. The genes are TRBV5-1 and TRBJ1-1; D remains unclear. V lost 2 bases, J lost 1 base, and 6 bases lay in between. Germline V gives CDR1 SGHRS, CDR2 YFSETQ. CDR3 length: 13 amino acids.

The V gene is TRBV30, the J gene TRBJ2-2, with unresolved D. The V end was cut by 4 bases, the J end by 2 bases, with 14 bases between. From germline, CDR1 is GTSNPN and CDR2 SVGIG (reference sequence). CDR3 length: 15 amino acids. The CDR3 nucleotides read TGTGCCTGGAAATCCCGAGGCAGTAACACCGGGGAGCTGTTTTTT. Protein sequence: CAWKSRGSNTGELFF. Together with reference TRBV30 and TRBJ2-2, the CDR3 gives the full variable domain: SQTIHQWPATLVQPVGSPLSLECTVEGTSNPNLYWYRQAAGRGLQLLFYSVGIGQISSEVPQNLSASRPQDRQFILSSKKLLLSDSGFYLCAWKSRGSNTGELFFGEGSRLTVL.

The chain has TRBV28 and TRBJ1-4, with D perhaps matching TRBD1 (5 bases). The CDR3 is 16 residues long. The ends were cut back, 9 bases at V and 3 bases at J, with 20 bases in the middle. Looked up from germline, CDR1 is MDHEN and CDR2 is SYDVKM. Written as DNA, the CDR3 is TGTGCCAGGCCCCCTCTCCCAGGGTTTCCTAATGAAAAACTGTTTTTT. Amino acid sequence: CARPPLPGFPNEKLFF.

This chain connects TRBV29-1 to TRBJ2-7; 9 nucleotides line up with TRBD2. The J segment lost 6 bases and the V segment lost 0 bases, leaving 9 bases of the junction unmatched. The germline CDR1 and CDR2 sequences are SQVTM and ANQGSEA. The CDR3 spans 15 residues. The CDR3 nucleotides are TGCAGCGTTGAAGATGGGGCGGGAGGGGGCTCCGAGCAGTACTTC. This codes for CSVEDGAGGGSEQYF.

The DNA for the CDR3 is TGTGCCTGGAGTGTGTCCGGGGACACTGAAGCTTTCTTT. Translated, it gives CAWSVSGDTEAFF. This rearrangement joins TRBV30 to TRBJ1-1, with D unclear. The germline CDR1 and CDR2 sequences are GTSNPN and SVGIG (reference sequence). CDR3 length: 13 amino acids. Trimming cost V 0 bases and J 3 bases, with 8 bases left between them.